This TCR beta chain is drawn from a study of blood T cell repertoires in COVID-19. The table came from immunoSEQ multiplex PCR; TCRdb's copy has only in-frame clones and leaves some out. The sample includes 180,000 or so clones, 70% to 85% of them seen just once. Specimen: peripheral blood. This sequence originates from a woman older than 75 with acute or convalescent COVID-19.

The CDR3 nucleotides read TGTGCCATCAGTGAGTCGAGGGAAAAACTGTTTTTT. Translating gives CAISESREKLFF. The chain links TRBV10-3 to TRBJ1-4; D ambiguous. CDR1 is ENHRY and CDR2 is SYGVKD in the germline V gene. The CDR3 extends over 12 amino acids. The V end lost 0 bases, the J end lost 8 bases, and 4 bases lay between the germline ends.